This entry is about one T cell receptor (beta chain). There is no known antigen for this receptor. No base-level quality is on record; no much larger clone is a single base apart. TCR beta libraries were generated from genomic DNA with the immunoSEQ kit, following the manufacturer's recommendations. Library preparation used a first multiplex PCR with proprietary primers, then a second PCR adding unique barcodes, with bead cleanups after each round. Each sample batch included a kit-provided positive control reaction and a negative control reaction. The final libraries were assessed on an Agilent 4200 TapeStation D1000 ScreenTape, pooled by volume, and quantified by qPCR. An Illumina NextSeq500 fitted with a MidOutput 150-cycle cartridge performed the sequencing, running 156 Read1 cycles and 15 Index1 cycles with the kit's custom primers. The pooled library was loaded at approximately 1 pM with a roughly 22% PhiX control spike-in. Concerning the study's data processing: Vendor-processed data were analyzed in R, and a clonotype was defined as all T cells sharing the same CDR3 nucleotide sequence. For clone abundance analyses, frequencies were normalized to the 10,000 most abundant clones per sample. Public T cell clones, which averaged fewer than five per sample, were removed prior to analysis. Tumor-enriched and baseline blood-enriched clonotypes were defined by at least a 32-fold difference in abundance between compartments. A beta-binomial differential abundance model was used to identify clonotypes that expanded or contracted between blood time points. Tumor-blood repertoire similarity was measured with the Baroni-Urbani and Buser coefficient, and groups were compared using two-tailed Wilcoxon tests in R. This immuneACCESS table, as held by TCRdb, lists in-frame sequences with V and J called but not all clones. Of the missing ones, under half trace to an unresolved V gene in checked studies; the others have no known cause. The V and J calls and clone size come from that table; D and trimming were worked out from the DNA. Present in this sample are almost 50,000 clones, roughly 78% of which were seen just once. The top ten clones comprise approximately 28% of the sample.

Per the publication, the time point label means: blood 2 weeks post-SBRT. Reading the label with the study, this specimen's treatment or condition is: 15 Gy SBRT to primary tumor, nephrectomy 4 weeks later. To follow tumor-enriched clonotypes, serial peripheral blood was collected from radiation-treated patients at baseline and at 2 weeks and 4 weeks after SBRT. Every patient had renal cell carcinoma of clear cell pathology. Genomic DNA for TCR sequencing was prepared using the QIAamp DNA Blood Mini Kit (Qiagen). Only samples passing all quality control checks were included in the analyses. The source of the sample is a study of radiation and T cells in renal cell carcinoma (dated by TCRdb to the early 2020s). For the study in its entirety: The samples were obtained from a clinical trial, where primary renal cell carcinomas were treated with 15 Gy stereotactic body radiation therapy and then removed by nephrectomy 4 weeks afterward. In total, approximately 55 samples, comprising approximately 25 tumors and approximately 27 peripheral blood samples, were subjected to TCR beta sequencing. In the 55 or so samples combined, fewer than 5 million unique CDR3 nucleotide sequences were found, encoding roughly 2,500,000 unique CDR3 amino acid sequences. Points the paper makes about the study in general: Top tumor clonotypes rose in blood from baseline to 2 weeks post-radiation, then contracted by 4 weeks, suggesting transient expansion of tumor-resident clones. Changes in the blood repertoire were not tracked past 4 weeks after treatment. With a single-armed trial design, the study had no way to address how radiation dose or scheduling affects the TCR repertoire. Because pretreatment tumor biopsies were not available, the study could not determine whether clonotypes were already present within the tumor at baseline.

The CDR3 contains 17 residues, cysteine and phenylalanine counted. The kept DNA is CDR3 alone, 51 bases in frame from the first base. For this chain, trimming is 0 bases at the V end and 5 bases at the J end, and the number of junction bases without a gene match is 12. The germline V gene supplies CDR1 SGHRS and CDR2 YFSETQ. Sample: blood, taken from a patient whose treatment included radiotherapy and nephrectomy. The receptor chain draws on TRBV5-1 and TRBJ1-1; TRBD1 fits 8 bases in the junction. This sequence originates from a woman between 70 and 85 years old with renal cell carcinoma. The sequenced DNA is TGCGCCAGCAGCTTGGCCTCGCTAGGACAGGGAGGGACTGAAGCTTTCTTT. Protein translation: CASSLASLGQGGTEAFF.